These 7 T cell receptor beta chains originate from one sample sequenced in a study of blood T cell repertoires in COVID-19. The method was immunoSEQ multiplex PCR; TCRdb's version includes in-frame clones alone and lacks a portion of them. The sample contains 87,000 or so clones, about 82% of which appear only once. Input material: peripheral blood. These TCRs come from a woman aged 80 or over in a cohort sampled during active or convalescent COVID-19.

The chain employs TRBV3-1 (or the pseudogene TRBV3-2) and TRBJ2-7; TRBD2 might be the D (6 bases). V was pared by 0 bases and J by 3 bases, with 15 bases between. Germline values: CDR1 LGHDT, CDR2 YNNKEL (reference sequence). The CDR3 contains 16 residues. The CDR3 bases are TGTGCCAGCAGCCAAGAGGAGACTAGAGACAACTACGAGCAGTACTTC. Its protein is CASSQEETRDNYEQYF.

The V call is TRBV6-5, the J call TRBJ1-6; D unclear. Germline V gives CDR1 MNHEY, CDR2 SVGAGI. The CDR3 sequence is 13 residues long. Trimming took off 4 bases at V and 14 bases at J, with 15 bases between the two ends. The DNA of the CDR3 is TGTGCCAGCAGTTCCCCCTCCAGACTCACCCTCCACTTT. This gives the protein CASSSPSRLTLHF.

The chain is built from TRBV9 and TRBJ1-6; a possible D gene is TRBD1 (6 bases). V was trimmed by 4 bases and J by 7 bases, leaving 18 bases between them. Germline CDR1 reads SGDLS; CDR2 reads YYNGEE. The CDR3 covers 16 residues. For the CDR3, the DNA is TGTGCCAGCAGCAGAACCACAGGGACGAGGAATTCACCCCTCCACTTT. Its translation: CASSRTTGTRNSPLHF. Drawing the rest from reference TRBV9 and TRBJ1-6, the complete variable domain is DSGVTQTPKHLITATGQRVTLRCSPRSGDLSVYWYQQSLDQGLQFLIQYYNGEERAKGNILERFSAQQFPDLHSELNLSSLELGDSALYFCASSRTTGTRNSPLHFGNGTRLTVT.

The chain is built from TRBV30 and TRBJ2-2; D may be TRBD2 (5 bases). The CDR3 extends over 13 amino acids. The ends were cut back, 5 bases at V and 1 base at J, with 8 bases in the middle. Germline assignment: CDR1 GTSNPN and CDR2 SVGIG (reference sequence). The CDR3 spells CAWDRENTGELFF. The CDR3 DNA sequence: TGTGCCTGGGACCGGGAGAACACCGGGGAGCTGTTTTTT. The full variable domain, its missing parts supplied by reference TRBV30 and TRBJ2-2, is SQTIHQWPATLVQPVGSPLSLECTVEGTSNPNLYWYRQAAGRGLQLLFYSVGIGQISSEVPQNLSASRPQDRQFILSSKKLLLSDSGFYLCAWDRENTGELFFGEGSRLTVL.

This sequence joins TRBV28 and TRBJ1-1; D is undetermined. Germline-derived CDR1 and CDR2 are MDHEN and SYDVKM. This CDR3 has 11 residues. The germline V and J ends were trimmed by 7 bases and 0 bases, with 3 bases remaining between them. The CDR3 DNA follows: TGTGCCAGCATCATGAACACTGAAGCTTTCTTT. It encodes CASIMNTEAFF.

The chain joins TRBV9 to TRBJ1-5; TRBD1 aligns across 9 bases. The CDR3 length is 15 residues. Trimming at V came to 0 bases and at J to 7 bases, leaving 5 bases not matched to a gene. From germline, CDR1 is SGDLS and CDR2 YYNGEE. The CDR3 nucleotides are TGTGCCAGCAGCGTAGGGACAGGGGTCAGCCAGCCCCAGCATTTT. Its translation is CASSVGTGVSQPQHF.

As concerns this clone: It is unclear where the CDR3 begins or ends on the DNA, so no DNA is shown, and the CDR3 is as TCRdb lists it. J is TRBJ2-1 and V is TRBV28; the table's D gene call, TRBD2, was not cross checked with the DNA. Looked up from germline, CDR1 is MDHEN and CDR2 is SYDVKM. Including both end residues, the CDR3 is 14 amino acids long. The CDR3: CASSTSTGYNEQFF.